These T cell receptor beta chains were read from a single sample in a study. Each CDR3 protein gets one entry after TCRdb re-called the 5' RACE reads with MiXCR. In the table there are about 46,000 distinct CDR3 sequences, around a quarter of which are singletons. The specimen sequenced was naive CD4+ T cells sorted from blood. These receptors were taken from a female donor with breast cancer. Both conserved end residues are part of each CDR3. A D gene is named only where the DNA matches it firmly. Clone sizes are given selectively: once, few, many, or a class where the clone is expanded.

many | NA | TRBJ1-2 | TRBV7-2 | TGTGCCAGCAGCTTGGGGCCAGGGTCAGGAAACACCTTC | CASSLGPGSGNTF
NA | TRBD1 | TRBJ2-7 | TRBV20-1 | TGCAGTGCTAGAGACCCTTCAGGGGGCGGCGAGCAGTACTTC | CSARDPSGGGEQYF
NA | NA | TRBJ1-1 | TRBV7-2 | TGTGCCAGCAGCCCCGGGGAGACCCTCACTGAAGCTTTCTTT | CASSPGETLTEAFF
NA | TRBD1 | TRBJ1-2 | TRBV20-1 | TGCAGTACTCCCTCACAGGGGAACTATGGCTACACCTTC | CSTPSQGNYGYTF
many | NA | TRBJ2-7 | TRBV15 | TGTGCCACCAGCAGAGATGTGCAGGAGCAGTACTTC | CATSRDVQEQYF
NA | NA | TRBJ1-1 | TRBV29-1 | TGCAGCGTTGGCTTGAAGGCGCCGATCACTGAAGCTTTCTTT | CSVGLKAPITEAFF
NA | TRBD2 | TRBJ2-1 | TRBV5-1 | TGCGCCAGCAGCTTGGCGACTAGCTTCTACAATGAGCAGTTCTTC | CASSLATSFYNEQFF
NA | NA | TRBJ2-7 | TRBV7-2 | TGTGCCAGCAGCCCCCCGGGGTCCGAGCAGTACTTC | CASSPPGSEQYF
once | NA | TRBJ2-4 | TRBV6-2/TRBV6-3 | TGTGCCAGCAGTATCGGACGCCTGCTAGCCAAAAACATTCAGTACTTC | CASSIGRLLAKNIQYF
many | NA | TRBJ1-1 | TRBV6-5 | TGCGCCAGCAGCGGTAACACTGAAGCTTTCTTT | CASSGNTEAFF
NA | NA | TRBJ2-6 | TRBV2 | TGTGCCAGCAGTGGGCAGCTCTCTGGGGCCAACGTCCTGACTTTC | CASSGQLSGANVLTF
NA | NA | TRBJ2-3 | TRBV7-8 | TGTGCCAGCAGCTTCCCTTTAAGGACAGCACAAGATACGCAGTATTTT | CASSFPLRTAQDTQYF
NA | NA | TRBJ1-6 | TRBV9 | TGTGCCAGCAGCCCTAGGGTTGGCTCCTATAATTCACCCCTCCACTTT | CASSPRVGSYNSPLHF
NA | TRBD1 | TRBJ2-2 | TRBV9 | TGTGCCAGCAGCGTAGCCAGACAGGGAAGGGGCACCGGGGAGCTGTTTTTT | CASSVARQGRGTGELFF
few | TRBD2 | TRBJ2-7 | TRBV20-1 | TGCAGTGCTAGAGATCCAACTAGCGGGAGGGCGCGAGAGCAGTACTTC | CSARDPTSGRAREQYF
many | TRBD2 | TRBJ2-1 | TRBV20-1 | TGCAGTCCGAAACTAGCGGGAGGACGTACTGAGCAGTTCTTC | CSPKLAGGRTEQFF
NA | TRBD1 | TRBJ2-1 | TRBV5-1 | TGCGCCAGCAGCCCGACCGGGACAGGGAGGTACAATGAGCAGTTCTTC | CASSPTGTGRYNEQFF
NA | TRBD1 | TRBJ2-7 | TRBV4-2 | TGTGCCAGCAGCCTGGGACAGGCCCCGTCCTACGAGCAGTACTTC | CASSLGQAPSYEQYF
NA | NA | TRBJ1-1 | TRBV6-5 | TGTGCCAGCAGTTACGGTAACACTGAAGCTTCCTTT | CASSYGNTEASF
once | TRBD1 | TRBJ1-1 | TRBV10-3 | TGTGCCATCAGCCGAGGGGGACAGGGATCCACTGAAGCTTTCTTT | CAISRGGQGSTEAFF
NA | NA | TRBJ1-3 | TRBV28 | TGTGCCAGCAGTTTCAGGGGTGGAAACACCATATATTTT | CASSFRGGNTIYF
few | NA | TRBJ1-6 | TRBV9 | TGTGCCAGCAACGGTGGAGGGGTTAATTCACCCCTCCACTTT | CASNGGGVNSPLHF